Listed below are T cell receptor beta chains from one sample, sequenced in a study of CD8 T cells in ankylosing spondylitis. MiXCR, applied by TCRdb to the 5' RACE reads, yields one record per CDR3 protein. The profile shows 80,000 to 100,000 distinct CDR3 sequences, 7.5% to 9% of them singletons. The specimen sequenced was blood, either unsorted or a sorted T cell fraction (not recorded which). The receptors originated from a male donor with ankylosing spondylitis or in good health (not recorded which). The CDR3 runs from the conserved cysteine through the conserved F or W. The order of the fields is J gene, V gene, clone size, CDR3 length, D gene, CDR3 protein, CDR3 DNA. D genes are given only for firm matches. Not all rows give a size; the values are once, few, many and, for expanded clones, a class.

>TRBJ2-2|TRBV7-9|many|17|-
CASSPGAASRRTGELFF
TGTGCCAGCAGCCCTGGGGCAGCATCAAGGCGGACCGGGGAGCTGTTTTTT
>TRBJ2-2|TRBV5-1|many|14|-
CASSVRGGTGELFF
TGCGCCAGCAGCGTCAGGGGAGGGACCGGGGAGCTGTTTTTT
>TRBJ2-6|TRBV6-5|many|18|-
CASSYSRGRYSGANVLTF
TGTGCCAGCAGTTACTCGAGAGGCAGATACTCTGGGGCCAACGTCCTGACTTTC
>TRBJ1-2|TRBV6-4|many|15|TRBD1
CASSDSNRGQDGYTF
TGTGCCAGCAGTGACTCGAACAGGGGGCAAGATGGCTACACCTTC
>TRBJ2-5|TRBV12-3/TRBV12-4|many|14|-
CASSFTRHQETQYF
TGTGCCAGCAGTTTCACCAGGCACCAAGAGACCCAGTACTTC
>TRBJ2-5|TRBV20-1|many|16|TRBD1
CSARGRDRTYQETQYF
TGCAGTGCTAGAGGGCGGGACAGGACGTACCAAGAGACCCAGTACTTC
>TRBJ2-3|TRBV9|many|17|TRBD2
CASSLDWTSGVADTQYF
TGTGCCAGCAGCCTAGACTGGACTAGCGGGGTTGCAGATACGCAGTATTTT
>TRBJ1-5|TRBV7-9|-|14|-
CASSSQGTYQPQHF
TGTGCCAGCAGCTCCCAGGGGACCTATCAGCCCCAGCATTTT
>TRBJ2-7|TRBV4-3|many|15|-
CASSHEDSPSYEQYF
TGCGCCAGCAGCCATGAGGACAGCCCATCCTACGAGCAGTACTTC
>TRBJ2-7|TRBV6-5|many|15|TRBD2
CASSYSRVGLDEQYF
TGTGCCAGCAGTTACAGCCGGGTAGGACTAGACGAGCAGTACTTC
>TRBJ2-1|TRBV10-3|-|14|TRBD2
CAIRSGRENNEQFF
TGTGCCATCAGGAGCGGGAGGGAGAACAATGAGCAGTTCTTC
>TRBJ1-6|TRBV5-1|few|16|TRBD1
CASSVQGSSYNSPLHF
TGCGCCAGCAGTGTACAGGGGAGCTCCTATAATTCACCCCTCCACTTT
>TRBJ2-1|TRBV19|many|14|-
CASSRGLRHYGQFF
TGTGCCAGTAGTAGAGGACTGCGGCATTATGGGCAGTTCTTC
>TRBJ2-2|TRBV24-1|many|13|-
CATSDPDTGELFF
TGTGCCACCAGTGACCCCGACACCGGGGAGCTGTTTTTT
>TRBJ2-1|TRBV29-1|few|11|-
CSVDMASGQFF
TGCAGCGTTGATATGGCCTCCGGGCAGTTCTTC
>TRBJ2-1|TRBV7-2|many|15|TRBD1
CASSRPATDRGRTFF
TGTGCCAGCAGCCGACCGGCCACCGACAGGGGGAGGACGTTCTTC
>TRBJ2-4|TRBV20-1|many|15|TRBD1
CSAYIPGQGQNIQYF
TGCAGTGCTTACATACCTGGACAGGGCCAAAACATTCAGTACTTC
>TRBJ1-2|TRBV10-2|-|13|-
CASSAGNSYGYTF
TGCGCCAGCAGTGCAGGGAATAGTTATGGCTACACCTTC
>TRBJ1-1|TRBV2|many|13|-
CASRAGRGTEAFF
TGTGCCAGCAGGGCCGGGAGGGGCACTGAAGCTTTCTTT
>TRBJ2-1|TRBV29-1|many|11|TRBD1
CSVDRGFGQFF
TGCAGCGTGGACAGGGGGTTTGGGCAGTTCTTC
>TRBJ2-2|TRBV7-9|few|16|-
CASSLLPSANTGELFF
TGTGCCAGCAGCTTACTGCCTAGCGCGAACACCGGGGAGCTGTTTTTT
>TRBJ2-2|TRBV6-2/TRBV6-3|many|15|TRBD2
CASRRSGTSPGELFF
TGTGCCAGCAGAAGATCCGGGACTAGCCCCGGGGAGCTGTTTTTT
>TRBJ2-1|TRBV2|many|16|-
CASRDLARSSYNEQFF
TGTGCCAGCAGGGACCTTGCCAGGAGCTCCTACAATGAGCAGTTCTTC
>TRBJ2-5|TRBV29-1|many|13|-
CSGQTAPIETQYF
TGCAGTGGCCAGACAGCCCCCATCGAGACCCAGTACTTC
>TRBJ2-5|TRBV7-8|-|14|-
CASSKYRVGETQYF
TGTGCCAGCAGCAAATACAGGGTTGGGGAGACCCAGTACTTC
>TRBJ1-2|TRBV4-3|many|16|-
CASSQEGGGLVGGYTF
TGCGCCAGCAGCCAAGAAGGGGGGGGTTTGGTCGGTGGCTACACCTTC
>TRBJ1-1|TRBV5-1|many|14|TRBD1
CASSGGQGATEAFF
TGCGCCAGCAGCGGGGGACAGGGCGCCACTGAAGCTTTCTTT
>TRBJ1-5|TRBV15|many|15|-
CATSNRDTRNQPQHF
TGTGCCACCAGCAACCGGGACACGCGCAATCAGCCCCAGCATTTT
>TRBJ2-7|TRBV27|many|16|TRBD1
CASSFSGQGLLYEQYF
TGTGCCAGCAGTTTTTCGGGACAGGGGTTACTCTACGAGCAGTACTTC
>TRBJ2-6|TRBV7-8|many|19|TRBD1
CASSRGTGNLPYGANVLTF
TGTGCCAGCAGCAGAGGGACAGGGAACCTCCCTTATGGGGCCAACGTCCTGACTTTC
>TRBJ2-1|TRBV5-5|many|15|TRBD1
CASSFLDRRSNEQFF
TGTGCCAGCAGCTTCCTGGACAGGAGATCCAATGAGCAGTTCTTC
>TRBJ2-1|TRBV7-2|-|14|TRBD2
CASSLGGGAYEQFF
TGTGCCAGCAGCTTAGGCGGGGGGGCCTATGAGCAGTTCTTC
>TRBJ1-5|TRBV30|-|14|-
CAWSLERGNQPQHF
TGTGCCTGGAGCCTAGAGCGGGGTAATCAGCCCCAGCATTTT
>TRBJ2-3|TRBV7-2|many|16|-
CASSLVSRASTDTQYF
TGTGCCAGCAGCTTAGTATCGCGGGCAAGCACAGATACGCAGTATTTT
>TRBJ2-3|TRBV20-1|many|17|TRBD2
CSAGGAGTSGTTDTQYF
TGCAGTGCCGGCGGAGCCGGGACTAGCGGGACCACAGATACGCAGTATTTT
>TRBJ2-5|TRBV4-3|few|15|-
CASSQDQGFGETQYF
TGCGCCAGCAGCCAAGACCAGGGATTCGGAGAGACCCAGTACTTC
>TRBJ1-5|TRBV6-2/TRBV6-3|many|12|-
CASSYGDQPQHF
TGTGCCAGCAGTTACGGGGATCAGCCCCAGCATTTT
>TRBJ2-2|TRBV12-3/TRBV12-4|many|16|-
CASSSKGGKRTGELFF
TGTGCCAGCAGTTCCAAAGGGGGAAAAAGGACCGGGGAGCTGTTTTTT
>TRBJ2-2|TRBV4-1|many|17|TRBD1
CASSQDLPGGITGELFF
TGCGCCAGCAGCCAAGATCTGCCAGGGGGCATTACCGGGGAGCTGTTTTTT
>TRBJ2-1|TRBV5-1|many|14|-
CASSPGRLREEQFF
TGCGCCAGCAGCCCGGGCCGGCTGCGGGAAGAGCAGTTCTTC
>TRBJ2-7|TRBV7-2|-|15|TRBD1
CASSLGLGQGYEQYF
TGTGCCAGCAGCTTAGGACTTGGACAGGGCTACGAGCAGTACTTC
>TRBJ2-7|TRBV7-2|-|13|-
CASSPGLGYEQYF
TGTGCCAGCAGCCCAGGTCTCGGATACGAGCAGTACTTC
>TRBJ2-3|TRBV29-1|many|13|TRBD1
CSVESGGGDTQYF
TGCAGCGTTGAATCAGGGGGCGGAGATACGCAGTATTTT
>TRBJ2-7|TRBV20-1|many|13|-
CSAGGAGGYEQYF
TGCAGTGCTGGAGGGGCAGGGGGCTACGAGCAGTACTTC
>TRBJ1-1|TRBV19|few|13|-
CASSIVQNTEAFF
TGTGCCAGTAGTATAGTTCAGAACACTGAAGCTTTCTTT
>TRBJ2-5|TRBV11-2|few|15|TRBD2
CASSRTSTIGETQYF
TGTGCCAGCAGCCGGACTAGCACAATTGGGGAGACCCAGTACTTC
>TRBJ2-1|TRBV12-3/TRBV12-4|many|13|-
CASRRDFPNEQFF
TGTGCCAGCAGGAGGGACTTCCCCAATGAGCAGTTCTTC
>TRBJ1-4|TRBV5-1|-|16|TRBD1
CASSPGDSQGGEKLFF
TGCGCCAGCAGCCCTGGGGACAGCCAAGGAGGTGAAAAACTGTTTTTT
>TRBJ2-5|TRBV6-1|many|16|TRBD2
CASSPPIAGGQETQYF
TGTGCCAGCAGTCCACCCATAGCGGGAGGGCAAGAGACCCAGTACTTC
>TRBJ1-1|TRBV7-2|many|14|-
CASSLALGNTEAFF
TGTGCCAGCAGCTTAGCGCTCGGGAACACTGAAGCTTTCTTT
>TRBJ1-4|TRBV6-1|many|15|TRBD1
CASSEALPDRVKLFF
TGTGCCAGCAGTGAAGCGCTTCCGGACAGGGTGAAACTGTTTTTT
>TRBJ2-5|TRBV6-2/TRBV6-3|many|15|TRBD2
CASSDRTSVQETQYF
TGTGCCAGCAGTGACCGGACTAGCGTCCAAGAGACCCAGTACTTC
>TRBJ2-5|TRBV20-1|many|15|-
CSAPIPGRMGETQYF
TGCAGTGCTCCTATTCCGGGCAGAATGGGGGAGACCCAGTACTTC
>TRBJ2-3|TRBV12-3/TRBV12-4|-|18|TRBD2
CASSPHAGGTLSTDTQYF
TGTGCCAGCAGTCCCCATGCCGGGGGGACCCTCAGCACAGATACGCAGTATTTT
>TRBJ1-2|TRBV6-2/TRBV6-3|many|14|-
CASSIRTAPYGYTF
TGTGCCAGCAGTATCAGGACAGCCCCCTATGGCTACACCTTC
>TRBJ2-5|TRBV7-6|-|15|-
CASSLAARRPETQYF
TGTGCCAGCAGCTTAGCGGCCAGGCGCCCCGAGACCCAGTACTTC
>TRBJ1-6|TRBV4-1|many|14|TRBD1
CASSRRDRDSPLHF
TGCGCCAGCAGCCGTAGAGACAGGGACTCACCCCTCCACTTT
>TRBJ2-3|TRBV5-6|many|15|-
CASSWTRRRTDTQYF
TGTGCCAGCAGCTGGACCCGACGTCGCACAGATACGCAGTATTTT
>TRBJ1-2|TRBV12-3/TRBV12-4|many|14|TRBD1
CASSFAPQGGGYTF
TGTGCCAGCAGTTTTGCCCCGCAGGGGGGTGGCTACACCTTC
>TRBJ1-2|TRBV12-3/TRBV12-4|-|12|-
CASSSLGYGYTF
TGTGCCAGCAGTTCACTCGGCTATGGCTACACCTTC